One T cell receptor (beta chain) is described in this entry. The antigen is unknown. These data come from a study of cytomegalovirus exposure and HLA in healthy donors. In the study overall: From donors who were HLA-typed, an early data release held around 80 million unique TCRs.

Study results and caveats: Cytomegalovirus-associated TCR beta chains were listed, numbering under 200. Indistinguishable V segments such as TRBV6-2 and TRBV6-3 were excluded. Most subjects' HLA-A and HLA-B alleles were reportedly predicted from TCR beta sequences.

With 60 Vbeta and 13 Jbeta primers, the PCR was carried out. Sequenced by immunoSEQ multiplex PCR; TCRdb stores in-frame clones only, minus some. The sample has approximately 110,000 clones. The germline V gene has CDR1 SQVTM and CDR2 ANQGSEA. The CDR3 covers 11 residues. Unmatched junction bases numbered 6, after V lost 7 bases and J lost 7 bases. The sequence was collected from a young man in good health and CMV-seronegative. The chain is built from TRBV29-1 and TRBJ1-1, with 7 bases aligning to TRBD1. Sequencing was performed on PBMCs. This CDR3 reads CSAEGDSEAFF. In DNA, the CDR3 is TGCAGCGCAGAGGGGGACAGTGAAGCTTTCTTT. Together with reference TRBV29-1 and TRBJ1-1, the CDR3 gives the full variable domain: SAVISQKPSRDICQRGTSLTIQCQVDSQVTMMFWYRQQPGQSLTLIATANQGSEATYESGFVIDKFPISRPNLTFSTLTVSNMSPEDSSIYLCSAEGDSEAFFGQGTRLTVV.